Following are 29 T cell receptor beta chains from one sample sequenced in a study of cytomegalovirus exposure and HLA in healthy donors. The repertoire was sequenced with immunoSEQ multiplex PCR; TCRdb's copy has only in-frame clones and lacks some. The table lists about 350,000 clones, roughly nine tenths of them singletons. Specimen: PBMCs. These receptors were taken from a woman aged 25 to 39 in good health and CMV-seropositive.

The J gene is TRBJ2-3, the V gene TRBV9; 10 nucleotides agree with TRBD2. The germline V gene encodes CDR1 SGDLS and CDR2 YYNGEE. This CDR3 is built from 16 residues. With V trimmed by 4 bases and J by 0 bases, 5 bases remained unmatched. The DNA for the CDR3 is TGTGCCAGCAGCTACGGGACTAGCGCTAGCACAGATACGCAGTATTTT. Translated, it gives CASSYGTSASTDTQYF. The whole variable domain, filled in from reference TRBV9 and TRBJ2-3, reads DSGVTQTPKHLITATGQRVTLRCSPRSGDLSVYWYQQSLDQGLQFLIQYYNGEERAKGNILERFSAQQFPDLHSELNLSSLELGDSALYFCASSYGTSASTDTQYFGPGTRLTVL.

On this clone: The sample has other DNA sequences that encode this CDR3 too. The chain uses TRBV7-2 and TRBJ2-7; D gene unclear. Germline loops: CDR1 SGHTA, CDR2 FQGNSA. There are 12 residues in the CDR3. Between the trimmed V and J ends, which lost 5 bases and 0 bases, there was a span of 5 bases. The CDR3 sequence is CASSLTSYEQYF. Here the CDR3 DNA reads TGTGCCAGCAGCCTTACCTCCTACGAGCAGTACTTC.

The rearrangement uses TRBV9 and TRBJ2-2; D call uncertain. The CDR3 is 18 amino acids. The ends were cut back, 0 bases at V and 1 base at J, with 16 bases in the middle. CDR1 is SGDLS, CDR2 YYNGEE, per germline. CDR3 sequence (DNA): TGTGCCAGCAGCGTAGCCCCAGACGTCCAATTGAACACCGGGGAGCTGTTTTTT. It encodes CASSVAPDVQLNTGELFF.

V usage is TRBV29-1 and J usage is TRBJ1-1; possibly TRBD1 for D (5 bases). In germline, CDR1 is SQVTM, CDR2 ANQGSEA. The CDR3 is 12 amino acids. Trimming removed 7 bases at V and 6 bases at J, with 15 bases between. The CDR3 loop reads CSATGTPSEAFF. DNA for the CDR3: TGCAGCGCAACGGGGACCCCGTCTGAAGCTTTCTTT.

The chain links TRBV6-1 to TRBJ2-3, with D perhaps matching TRBD1 (6 bases). The germline V gene has CDR1 MNHNS and CDR2 SASEGT. CDR3 length: 17 residues. V lost 2 bases to trimming and J lost 0 bases, with 15 bases between them. The CDR3 region is CASSEQVWGRSTDTQYF. The DNA of the CDR3 is TGTGCCAGCAGTGAACAGGTGTGGGGGCGTAGCACAGATACGCAGTATTTT.

There are a few counts of this clone. J is TRBJ1-3 and V is TRBV19; the D is unclear. The CDR3 is made up of 13 amino acids. The germline V and J ends were trimmed by 4 bases and 4 bases, with 8 bases remaining between them. CDR1 is LNHDA, CDR2 SQIVND, per germline (reference sequence). This chain's CDR3 is CASSTLGGNTIYF. For the CDR3, the DNA is TGTGCCAGTAGTACCCTGGGGGGAAACACCATATATTTT.

The rearrangement uses TRBV2 and TRBJ2-7; 9 positions match TRBD1. CDR1 is SNHLY, CDR2 FYNNEI, per germline. This CDR3 has 14 amino acids. V was clipped by 6 bases and J by 6 bases; unmatched bases: 9. CDR3 sequence reads: CASRGTGSVIEQYF. The CDR3 coding sequence is TGTGCCAGCAGGGGGACAGGGTCTGTAATCGAGCAGTACTTC.

The chain has TRBV4-1 and TRBJ2-7, with TRBD2 matching over 10 bases. With V trimmed by 0 bases and J by 2 bases, 10 bases remained unmatched. The germline CDR1 and CDR2 sequences are MGHRA and YSYEKL. The CDR3 length is 18 residues. The CDR3 sequence: CASSQEGRGTSVTYEQYF. CDR3 DNA sequence: TGCGCCAGCAGCCAAGAAGGTCGAGGGACTAGCGTAACCTACGAGCAGTACTTC.

The rearrangement links TRBV18 to TRBJ1-1; possible D gene TRBD1, 6 bases. The germline CDR1 and CDR2 sequences are KGHSH and LQKENI. The CDR3 sequence is 16 residues long. The V gene lost 2 bases and the J gene lost 1 base, with 14 bases spanning the gap. CDR3 in amino acids: CASSPFSGAPNTEAFF. As DNA, the CDR3 is TGTGCCAGCTCACCATTTTCGGGGGCACCGAACACTGAAGCTTTCTTT. Supplemented by reference TRBV18 and TRBJ1-1, the full variable domain reads NAGVMQNPRHLVRRRGQEARLRCSPMKGHSHVYWYRQLPEEGLKFMVYLQKENIIDESGMPKERFSAEFPKEGPSILRIQQVVRGDSAAYFCASSPFSGAPNTEAFFGQGTRLTVV.

The chain recombines TRBV28 with TRBJ2-7, with D possibly TRBD1 on 8 matching bases. Germline lookup yields CDR1 MDHEN and CDR2 SYDVKM. V shed 4 bases and J shed 4 bases, with 17 bases lying between them. CDR3 length equals 15 residues. CDR3 sequence (DNA): TGTGCCAGCAGTTCGGCAGGGGGCGGGAGATACGAGCAGTACTTC. Its protein product is CASSSAGGGRYEQYF.

The V gene is TRBV28, the J gene TRBJ2-2; 8 bases are a match to TRBD1. Germline assignment: CDR1 MDHEN and CDR2 SYDVKM. With 3 bases clipped from V and 4 bases from J, the junction kept 4 bases outside the gene matches. The CDR3 extends over 15 amino acids. CDR3 sequence: CASSFARGPTGELFF. The CDR3 DNA follows: TGTGCCAGCAGTTTTGCCAGGGGGCCCACCGGGGAGCTGTTTTTT. The variable domain in full, completed from reference TRBV28 and TRBJ2-2, reads DVKVTQSSRYLVKRTGEKVFLECVQDMDHENMFWYRQDPGLGLRLIYFSYDVKMKEKGDIPEGYSVSREKKERFSLILESASTNQTSMYLCASSFARGPTGELFFGEGSRLTVL.

This chain joins TRBV30 and TRBJ1-5, with D possibly being TRBD1 (5 bases). Looked up from germline, CDR1 is GTSNPN and CDR2 is SVGIG (reference sequence). With 3 bases removed from V and 7 bases from J, the gap between germline ends came to 13 bases. The CDR3 has 13 amino acids. The chain's CDR3 is CAWSSGIVQPQHF. CDR3 coding DNA: TGTGCCTGGAGCTCAGGGATCGTCCAGCCCCAGCATTTT.

The rearrangement uses TRBV29-1 and TRBJ2-5; D is possibly TRBD1 (7 bases). The CDR3 spans 14 residues. Deletions cut 6 bases from V and 4 bases from J, with 18 bases between. The germline V gene encodes CDR1 SQVTM and CDR2 ANQGSEA. The CDR3 DNA reads as TGCAGCGTCACACCTAACAGGGGAGGAGAGACCCAGTACTTC. It yields the protein CSVTPNRGGETQYF.

The chain employs TRBV9 and TRBJ2-3; TRBD2 matches 8 bases. Germline V gene lookup returns CDR1 SGDLS and CDR2 YYNGEE. The CDR3 runs 13 residues. Trimming took 6 bases from V and 3 from J; bases not matched to a gene: 3. Here the CDR3 DNA reads TGTGCCAGCAAAAGCGGGGGAACAGATACGCAGTATTTT. Translating it yields CASKSGGTDTQYF. Full variable domain (rest looked up from reference TRBV9 and TRBJ2-3): DSGVTQTPKHLITATGQRVTLRCSPRSGDLSVYWYQQSLDQGLQFLIQYYNGEERAKGNILERFSAQQFPDLHSELNLSSLELGDSALYFCASKSGGTDTQYFGPGTRLTVL.

The genes are TRBV5-4 and TRBJ2-5, with TRBD2 matching 9 bases. V was clipped by 4 bases and J by 3 bases; unmatched bases: 7. The CDR3 sequence is 15 residues long. The germline CDR1 and CDR2 sequences are SGHNT and YYREEE (reference sequence). The DNA for the CDR3 is TGTGCCAGCAGCGGGAGCGGGGGGCGGAAAGAGACCCAGTACTTC. It translates to CASSGSGGRKETQYF.

The chain employs TRBV6-6 and TRBJ1-1; 8 bases align to TRBD1. Germline CDR1 reads MNHNY; CDR2 reads SVGAGI (reference sequence). V lost 5 bases to trimming and J lost 5 bases; unmatched junction nucleotides: 7. The CDR3 covers 14 residues. In nucleotides, the CDR3 is TGTGCCAGCAGTCCAGGGGGCGCGGGTACTGAAGCTTTCTTT. Protein: CASSPGGAGTEAFF.

This clone has only one observation. The chain couples TRBV6-1 to TRBJ2-7, with D perhaps matching TRBD2 (5 bases). Trimming removed 6 bases from V and 2 bases from J, with 5 bases in between. Germline loops: CDR1 MNHNS, CDR2 SASEGT. The CDR3 covers 11 residues. CDR3 in DNA: TGTGCCAGCAGGGAGGCCTACGAGCAGTACTTC. It codes for CASREAYEQYF.

The CDR3, as DNA: TGTGCCAGCTCGGGGGCGGCCCGCAATGAGCAGTTCTTC. This translates into CASSGAARNEQFF. The V call is TRBV6-1, the J call TRBJ2-1; perhaps D is TRBD1 or TRBD2 (6 bases each). There are 13 residues in the CDR3. V shed 8 bases and J shed 6 bases, with 14 bases lying between them. Germline CDR1 and CDR2: MNHNS and SASEGT.

The chain carries TRBV6-5 and TRBJ2-1; no definite D call. This CDR3 comprises 14 residues. The germline V and J ends were trimmed by 6 bases and 6 bases, with 15 bases remaining between them. Germline V CDR1 and CDR2: MNHEY, SVGAGI. In DNA, the CDR3 is TGTGCCAGCAGAGTTAATACCGGACGCAATGAGCAGTTCTTC. Translated, it gives CASRVNTGRNEQFF.

The J gene is TRBJ1-1, the V gene TRBV7-8, with D maybe TRBD1 (6 bases). Trimming shortened V by 0 bases and J by 2 bases, and 13 bases separated the two germline ends. CDR1 SGHVS and CDR2 FQNEAQ come from the germline V gene. The CDR3 covers 16 residues. The CDR3 sequence is CASSLAGGMYNTEAFF. The CDR3 DNA reads as TGTGCCAGCAGCTTAGCAGGGGGAATGTATAACACTGAAGCTTTCTTT.

J is TRBJ2-7 and V is TRBV28; TRBD2 might be the D (6 bases). V was shortened by 3 bases and J by 7 bases, with 19 bases between the two germline ends. The CDR3 length is 15 residues. Germline V CDR1 and CDR2: MDHEN, SYDVKM. The chain's CDR3 is CASSFGPPGGDEQYF. The CDR3 coding sequence is TGTGCCAGCAGTTTTGGCCCTCCCGGGGGAGATGAGCAGTACTTC.

This chain connects TRBV28 to TRBJ1-5, with 9 bases identical to TRBD1. The CDR3 contains 14 residues. Germline trimming cut 6 bases from V and 6 bases from J; bases unmatched to any gene: 6. The germline V gene has CDR1 MDHEN and CDR2 SYDVKM. CDR3: CASRGGQGGQPQHF. CDR3 sequence (DNA): TGTGCCAGCAGGGGGGGACAGGGCGGTCAGCCCCAGCATTTT.

The V gene is TRBV28, the J gene TRBJ2-1; 10 bases match TRBD2. The CDR3 loop spans 13 amino acids. V lost 5 bases, J lost 13 bases, and 8 bases stayed unmatched. Germline CDR1 reads MDHEN; CDR2 reads SYDVKM. CDR3 region: CASSPRLAGYQFF. For the CDR3, the DNA is TGTGCCAGCAGTCCCCGACTAGCGGGTTATCAGTTCTTC.

The rearrangement joins TRBV9 to TRBJ1-3; D is unclear. CDR3 length: 14 residues. V dropped 0 bases and J dropped 0 bases, with 4 bases sitting between them. Germline CDR1 is SGDLS and CDR2 is YYNGEE. CDR3 bases: TGTGCCAGCAGCGTAGGCGACTCTGGAAACACCATATATTTT. Protein: CASSVGDSGNTIYF.

The chain couples TRBV29-1 to TRBJ2-2; the D is unclear. Trimming stripped 5 bases from V and 5 bases from J, with 15 bases between. Germline loops: CDR1 SQVTM, CDR2 ANQGSEA. The CDR3 sequence is 14 residues long. CDR3 in amino acids: CSVTGVRPTGELFF. In nucleotides, the CDR3 is TGCAGCGTTACTGGTGTTCGCCCAACCGGGGAGCTGTTTTTT.

The V and J genes are TRBV7-2 and TRBJ2-7; no reliable D call. Germline V gene sequence: CDR1 SGHTA, CDR2 FQGNSA. The CDR3 covers 12 residues. V dropped 5 bases and J dropped 4 bases, with 9 bases sitting between them. CDR3 sequence: CASSDPPYEQYF. The CDR3, as DNA: TGTGCCAGCAGCGATCCTCCTTACGAGCAGTACTTC.

In this sample, this clone turned up a few times. The rearrangement links TRBV30 to TRBJ2-7, with 9 positions matching TRBD1. Germline assignment: CDR1 GTSNPN and CDR2 SVGIG (reference sequence). With 3 bases clipped from V and 2 bases from J, the junction kept 2 bases outside the gene matches. This CDR3 is built from 13 residues. The CDR3 is CAWSRDRAYEQYF. CDR3 bases: TGTGCCTGGAGCCGGGACAGGGCCTACGAGCAGTACTTC. Together with reference TRBV30 and TRBJ2-7, the CDR3 gives the full variable domain: SQTIHQWPATLVQPVGSPLSLECTVEGTSNPNLYWYRQAAGRGLQLLFYSVGIGQISSEVPQNLSASRPQDRQFILSSKKLLLSDSGFYLCAWSRDRAYEQYFGPGTRLTVT.

The CDR3 nucleotides are TGTGCCAGCAGGGACAGGAGAACCTACGAGCAGTACTTC. This gives the protein CASRDRRTYEQYF. The chain is built from TRBV2 and TRBJ2-7; TRBD1 matches at 7 bases. This CDR3 is built from 13 residues. Germline CDR1 SNHLY, CDR2 FYNNEI. The trim removed 6 bases at V and 2 bases at J, leaving 4 bases unmatched.

This clone has only one observation. V usage is TRBV6-5 and J usage is TRBJ1-2; tentatively, D is TRBD1 (5 bases). The CDR3 is made up of 13 amino acids. V was shortened by 6 bases and J by 11 bases, with 19 bases between the two germline ends. CDR1 is MNHEY and CDR2 is SVGAGI in the germline V gene. The CDR3 DNA sequence: TGTGCCAGCAGCCCCTTAGGGGAGCCCCTTTACACCTTC. Amino acids: CASSPLGEPLYTF.